This T cell receptor beta chain comes out of a study of Graves' ophthalmopathy and Graves' hyperthyroidism. TCR beta CDR3 amplification used RNA transcripts. The first-round RT-PCR employed HTBI primers together with the Qiagen OneStep RT-PCR kit. A multiplex PCR was then performed as the second round. Via MiXCR, TCRdb re-called the multiplex PCR reads, giving one row per CDR3 protein. The sample yields 500,000 to 700,000 distinct CDR3 sequences, approximately 21% seen once. This clonotype was observed a few times. One junction end disagrees with the germline gene, perhaps due to a read error. The length of the CDR3 is 16 residues. In germline, CDR1 is SGHRS, CDR2 YFSETQ.

Sequences were obtained from peripheral blood. The receptor was isolated from a woman between 18 and 30 years old with stable Graves' hyperthyroidism. Some clones in this sample may be carry-over from other donors' samples. V gene TRBV5-1 combines with J gene TRBJ2-2; perhaps TRBD2 as D (5 bases). CDR3 bases: TGCGCCAGCGGCTTGCTGTTCCGGGGAAACACCGGGGAGCTGTTTTTT. Translated: CASGLLFRGNTGELFF.